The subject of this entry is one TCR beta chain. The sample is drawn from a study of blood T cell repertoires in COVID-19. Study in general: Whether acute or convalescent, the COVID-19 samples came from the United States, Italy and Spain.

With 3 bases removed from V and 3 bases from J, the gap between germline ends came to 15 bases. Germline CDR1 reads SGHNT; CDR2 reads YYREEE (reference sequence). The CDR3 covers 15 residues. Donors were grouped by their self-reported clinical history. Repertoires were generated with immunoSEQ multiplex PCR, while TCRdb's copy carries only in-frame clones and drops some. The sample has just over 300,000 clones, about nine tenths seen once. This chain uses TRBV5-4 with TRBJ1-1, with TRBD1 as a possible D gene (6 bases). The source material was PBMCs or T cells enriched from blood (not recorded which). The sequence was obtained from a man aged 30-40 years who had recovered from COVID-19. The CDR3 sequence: CASSSLTQGYTEAFF. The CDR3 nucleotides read TGTGCCAGCAGCTCCCTAACCCAGGGGTACACTGAAGCTTTCTTT.